The clone carrying this T cell receptor (beta chain) has only a few counts. What it binds is unknown. These data are taken from a study of PD-L1 blockade in urothelial cancer. Study-level background: Investigators checked blood 3 weeks (second dose) and 6 weeks after treatment start. A median blood sample held approximately 140,000 T cells and 75,000 to 85,000 unique TCRs. General study results and limits: By 3 weeks, tumor-associated blood clones had expanded more in durable-benefit patients.

Pretreatment and on-treatment samples were taken, numbering 1 to 8 per patient. The CDR3 is 14 amino acids. With 2 bases clipped from V and 4 bases from J, the junction kept 3 bases outside the gene matches. Germline values: CDR1 MGHRA, CDR2 YSYEKL. TCRdb keeps only in-frame clones here, not all; method: immunoSEQ multiplex PCR. The sample comprises approximately 38,000 clones, over 70% of which are singletons, and 16% rests with the top ten. This chain joins TRBV4-1 and TRBJ1-2; 8 positions agree with TRBD1. This material consisted of PBMCs, taken around atezolizumab (anti-PD-L1) treatment. This clonotype was sampled from a man aged 55-75 years with urothelial cancer. In nucleotides, the CDR3 is TGCGCCAGCAGCCAACTTGGACAGGGCTATGGCTACACCTTC. Translated: CASSQLGQGYGYTF.